This T cell receptor (beta chain) was retrieved from a study of control samples from healthy donors and cancer patients (dated by TCRdb to 2018 to 2020). As for this clone: The antigen it binds to is not known. It has no much larger one-base neighbor in the sample; base qualities were not kept.

The CDR3 starts with the cysteine, ends with the phenylalanine, and has 15 residues. Just CDR3 DNA is preserved here, 45 bases in frame from base 1. V loses 3 bases at its end and J loses 6 bases; junction bases beyond the gene matches: 5. CDR1 SGHRS and CDR2 YFSETQ were looked up in the germline V gene. Library method: the immunoSEQ multiplex PCR assay. Imported from immuneACCESS, the table was reduced by TCRdb to in-frame sequences with V and J called. These copies leave out some clones; in studies compared against another copy, an unresolved V gene accounts for under half, and the cause of the remainder is not known. The sample profile shows more than 95,000 clones; 70% to 90% of them were found once. Of the sample, 2.3% is held by the ten largest clones.

The specimen sequenced was blood. The sequence was obtained from an older woman in good health. The rearrangement combines TRBV5-1 with TRBJ1-5, and TRBD1 aligns with 11 junction nucleotides. The CDR3 here reads CASSSDRGPGQPQHF. The DNA reads as follows: TGCGCCAGCAGCTCGGACAGGGGGCCAGGTCAGCCCCAGCATTTT.